This T cell receptor beta chain derives from a study of T cell responses to AZD1222 COVID-19 vaccine. This table comes from immunoSEQ multiplex PCR, and its TCRdb copy is limited to in-frame clones, with some not included. The sample consists of roughly 190,000 clones, roughly 88% of them appearing once. The CDR3 consists of 16 residues. Trimming at V came to 1 base and at J to 0 bases, leaving 7 bases not matched to a gene. Germline V gives CDR1 SGHNT, CDR2 YYREEE (reference sequence). V is TRBV5-4 and J is TRBJ2-7; TRBD1 matches 7 bases. Material: peripheral blood, obtained on day 0 of AZD1222 vaccination. The receptor comes from an adult in good health. This chain's CDR3 is CASSLSRDSPSYEQYF. As DNA, the CDR3 is TGTGCCAGCAGCTTGTCTCGGGACAGCCCCTCCTACGAGCAGTACTTC. Complete variable domain (other parts from reference TRBV5-4 and TRBJ2-7): ETGVTQSPTHLIKTRGQQVTLRCSSQSGHNTVSWYQQALGQGPQFIFQYYREEENGRGNFPPRFSGLQFPNYSSELNVNALELDDSALYLCASSLSRDSPSYEQYFGPGTRLTVT.